This is a list of T cell receptor beta chains from one sample in a study of shared clonotypes between healthy human individuals. Method: immunoSEQ multiplex PCR; TCRdb's copy keeps in-frame clones and lacks some. The table lists some 2 million clones, roughly 96% of them singletons. The sequenced sample consisted of naive CD4+ T cells sorted from blood. These receptor sequences come from a man aged 18 to 29 in good health. CDR3s include the opening cysteine and the closing phenylalanine or tryptophan. The D gene is left open where the match is weak. Not every row has a clone size; where given, it reads once, few, many or a size class.

clone size	D gene	V gene	J gene	CDR3 protein	CDR3 DNA
once	TRBD1	TRBV29-1	TRBJ2-3	CSHSGTGVSDTQYF	TGCAGCCATTCGGGGACAGGGGTCTCAGATACGCAGTATTTT
NA	NA	TRBV4-1	TRBJ1-4	CASSQAQPGEKLFF	TGCGCCAGCAGCCAAGCCCAACCCGGTGAAAAACTGTTTTTT
NA	NA	TRBV30	TRBJ1-1	CAWSVMGSPGEAFF	TGTGCCTGGAGTGTAATGGGGTCTCCCGGAGAAGCTTTCTTT
NA	NA	TRBV29-1	TRBJ1-2	CSVEEDFYGYTF	TGCAGCGTTGAGGAGGACTTCTATGGCTACACCTTC
NA	NA	TRBV12-2	TRBJ2-7	CACRFSALSRFPPAYEQYF	TGTGCATGTCGCTTCTCCGCTTTATCCCGGTTTCCACCCGCCTACGAGCAGTACTTC
NA	NA	TRBV5-4	TRBJ2-7	CASSVDTYYEQYF	TGTGCCAGCAGCGTAGACACGTACTACGAGCAGTACTTC
once	NA	TRBV2	TRBJ1-6	CASREDNSPLHF	TGTGCCAGCAGGGAGGATAATTCACCCCTCCACTTT
NA	NA	TRBV5-1	TRBJ2-5	CASSPVTKAETQYF	TGCGCCAGCAGCCCGGTCACGAAAGCAGAGACCCAGTACTTC
NA	TRBD2	TRBV18	TRBJ2-1	CASSLLAGTYNEQFF	TGTGCCAGCTCACTTCTAGCGGGGACCTACAATGAGCAGTTCTTC
NA	NA	TRBV7-2	TRBJ2-5	CASSFPPEDQETQYF	TGTGCCAGCAGCTTCCCCCCCGAAGACCAAGAGACCCAGTACTTC
NA	TRBD2	TRBV5-1	TRBJ2-1	CASKEIPSGGEQFF	TGCGCCAGCAAAGAAATCCCTAGCGGGGGTGAGCAGTTCTTC
NA	NA	TRBV9	TRBJ1-6	CASASSTGNNSPLHF	TGTGCCAGCGCGTCTAGCACCGGGAATAATTCACCCCTCCACTTT
NA	NA	TRBV30	TRBJ1-2	CAWSARNTGPFYGYTF	TGTGCCTGGAGTGCCCGGAATACAGGACCCTTCTATGGCTACACCTTC
NA	TRBD2	TRBV18	TRBJ2-7	CASSPLAGESSEQYF	TGTGCCAGCTCACCACTAGCGGGAGAGTCATCCGAGCAGTACTTC
NA	NA	TRBV6-5	TRBJ1-2	CASSYLDYGYTF	TGTGCCAGCAGTTACTTAGACTATGGCTACACCTTC
NA	NA	TRBV28	TRBJ2-3	CASLSGMPDTQYF	TGTGCCAGCCTTTCGGGGATGCCAGATACGCAGTATTTT
NA	TRBD2	TRBV5-1	TRBJ2-3	CASSLGRGADTQYF	TGCGCCAGCAGCTTGGGACGGGGGGCAGATACGCAGTATTTT
NA	TRBD1	TRBV4-1	TRBJ2-3	CASSQVWTGSSTDTQYF	TGCGCCAGCAGCCAAGTCTGGACAGGGTCTAGCACAGATACGCAGTATTTT
once	NA	TRBV11-3	TRBJ1-1	CASSPRGMNTEAFF	TGTGCCAGCAGCCCCAGAGGGATGAACACTGAAGCTTTCTTT
NA	NA	TRBV30	TRBJ2-1	CAKGGTVGNEQFF	TGTGCCAAGGGGGGGACCGTAGGCAATGAGCAGTTCTTC
NA	TRBD1	TRBV28	TRBJ2-7	CASRPTGWADEQYF	TGTGCCAGCAGACCGACAGGGTGGGCGGACGAGCAGTACTTC
NA	NA	TRBV28	TRBJ2-3	CASSLLGADTQYF	TGTGCCAGCAGCCTACTAGGAGCAGATACGCAGTATTTT
few	TRBD1	TRBV19	TRBJ1-5	CASSWGQNQPQHF	TGTGCCAGTAGTTGGGGACAGAATCAGCCCCAGCATTTT
NA	NA	TRBV29-1	TRBJ2-1	CSGQGGGPIGEQFF	TGCAGCGGGCAGGGGGGAGGGCCGATTGGTGAGCAGTTCTTC
NA	NA	TRBV19	TRBJ1-3	CASVGNTIYF	TGTGCCAGTGTCGGAAACACCATATATTTT
NA	NA	TRBV6-5	TRBJ1-6	CASSSDDSQYNSPLHF	TGTGCCAGCAGTTCCGACGACAGCCAGTATAATTCACCCCTCCACTTT
NA	NA	TRBV7-9	TRBJ2-2	CASRMGAPNTGELFF	TGTGCCAGCAGGATGGGGGCGCCGAACACCGGGGAGCTGTTTTTT
NA	TRBD2	TRBV6-5	TRBJ2-1	CASSYSTSGVHEQFF	TGTGCCAGCAGTTACTCGACTAGCGGGGTGCATGAGCAGTTCTTC
NA	TRBD2	TRBV29-1	TRBJ2-1	CSVAAGPFYNEQFF	TGCAGCGTCGCAGCGGGACCCTTTTACAATGAGCAGTTCTTC
NA	NA	TRBV7-9	TRBJ2-7	CASSPGTGMTDEQYF	TGTGCCAGCAGCCCCGGAACAGGGATGACCGACGAGCAGTACTTC
NA	NA	TRBV10-3	TRBJ2-1	CAITAAPYSSYNEQFF	TGTGCCATCACTGCTGCCCCCTACAGCTCCTACAATGAGCAGTTCTTC
NA	NA	TRBV25-1	TRBJ1-1	CASSAWQVTTEAFF	TGTGCCAGCAGTGCTTGGCAGGTGACCACTGAAGCTTTCTTT
few	TRBD1	TRBV28	TRBJ1-2	CASSNRQGANGYTF	TGTGCCAGCAGCAATAGACAGGGGGCAAATGGCTACACCTTC
NA	TRBD2	TRBV5-1	TRBJ2-1	CASSKNSGGSSYNEQFF	TGCGCCAGCAGCAAAAATTCGGGGGGAAGCTCCTACAATGAGCAGTTCTTC
NA	NA	TRBV19	TRBJ1-3	CASSTRTASGNTIYF	TGTGCCAGTAGTACACGTACAGCGTCTGGAAACACCATATATTTT